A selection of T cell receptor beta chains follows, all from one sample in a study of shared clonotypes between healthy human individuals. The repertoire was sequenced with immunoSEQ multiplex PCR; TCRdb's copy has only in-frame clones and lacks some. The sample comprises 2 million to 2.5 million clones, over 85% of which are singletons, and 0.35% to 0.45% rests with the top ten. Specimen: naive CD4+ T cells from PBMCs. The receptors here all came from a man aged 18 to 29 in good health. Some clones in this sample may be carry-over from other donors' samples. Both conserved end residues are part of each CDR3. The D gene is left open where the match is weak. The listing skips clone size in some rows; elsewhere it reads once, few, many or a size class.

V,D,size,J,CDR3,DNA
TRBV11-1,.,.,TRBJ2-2,CASSLRGHTGELFF,TGTGCCAGCAGCTTAAGAGGGCACACCGGGGAGCTGTTTTTT
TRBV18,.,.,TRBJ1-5,CASSQLRDSNQPQHF,TGTGCCAGCTCACAACTCCGCGATAGCAATCAGCCCCAGCATTTT
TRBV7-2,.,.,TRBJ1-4,CASSSQWGSNEKLFF,TGTGCCAGCAGCTCCCAGTGGGGTTCTAATGAAAAACTGTTTTTT
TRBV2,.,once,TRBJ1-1,CASSVEGNDGTEAFF,TGTGCCAGCAGTGTAGAGGGGAACGATGGCACTGAAGCTTTCTTT
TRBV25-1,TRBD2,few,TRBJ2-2,CASRREPNTGELFF,TGTGCCAGCAGGCGGGAGCCAAACACCGGGGAGCTGTTTTTT
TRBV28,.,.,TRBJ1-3,CASSFRQFSGNTIYF,TGTGCCAGCAGTTTTCGGCAGTTCTCTGGAAACACCATATATTTT
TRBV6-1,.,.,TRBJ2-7,CASSEGWREYEQYF,TGTGCCAGCAGTGAAGGGTGGAGAGAATACGAGCAGTACTTC
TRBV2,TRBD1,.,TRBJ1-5,CASSERDSLNQPQHF,TGTGCCAGCAGTGAGAGGGACAGCCTCAATCAGCCCCAGCATTTT
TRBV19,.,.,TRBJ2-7,CASSMGTGNPYEQYF,TGTGCCAGTAGTATGGGAACAGGGAACCCCTACGAGCAGTACTTC
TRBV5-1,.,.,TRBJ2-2,CASSQESGDGSTGELFF,TGCGCCAGCAGCCAAGAATCAGGGGATGGGAGCACCGGGGAGCTGTTTTTT
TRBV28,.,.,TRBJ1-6,CASNSVVMGNSPLHF,TGTGCCAGCAACTCGGTGGTTATGGGAAATTCACCCCTCCACTTT
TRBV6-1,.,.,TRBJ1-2,CASSGGDPWRDYGYTF,TGTGCCAGCAGTGGAGGGGACCCCTGGAGGGACTATGGCTACACCTTC
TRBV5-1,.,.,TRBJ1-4,CASSPGGSEKLFF,TGCGCCAGCAGCCCCGGAGGGAGTGAAAAACTGTTTTTT
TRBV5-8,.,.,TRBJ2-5,CASSLWRGSGVETQYF,TGTGCCAGCAGCTTGTGGAGGGGAAGTGGGGTAGAGACCCAGTACTTC
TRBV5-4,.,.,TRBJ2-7,CASSLSRDRKEQYF,TGTGCCAGCAGCCTATCCAGGGACCGCAAAGAGCAGTACTTC
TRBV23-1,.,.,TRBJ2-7,CASSQPPGGCSYEQYF,TGCGCCAGCAGTCAACCCCCGGGCGGTTGCTCCTACGAGCAGTACTTC
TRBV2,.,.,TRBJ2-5,CASRVLVETQYF,TGTGCCAGCAGGGTATTAGTGGAGACCCAGTACTTC
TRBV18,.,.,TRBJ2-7,CASSPQGSSYEQYF,TGTGCCAGCTCACCACAGGGGAGCTCCTACGAGCAGTACTTC
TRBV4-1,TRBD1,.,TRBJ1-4,CASSQEGTGAQNEKLFF,TGCGCCAGCAGCCAGGAAGGGACAGGGGCGCAAAATGAAAAACTGTTTTTT
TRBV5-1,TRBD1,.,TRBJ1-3,CASSENTGVPSGNTIYF,TGCGCCAGCAGCGAAAATACAGGGGTCCCCTCTGGAAACACCATATATTTT
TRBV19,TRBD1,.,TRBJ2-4,CASRQGPRQLAKNIQYF,TGTGCCAGTAGACAGGGGCCCCGGCAGCTAGCCAAAAACATTCAGTACTTC
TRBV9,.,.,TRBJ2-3,CASSVGVGGGFSTDTQYF,TGTGCCAGCAGCGTAGGCGTGGGGGGAGGATTTAGCACAGATACGCAGTATTTT
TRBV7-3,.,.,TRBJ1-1,CASSFGTFGEAFF,TGTGCCAGCAGCTTTGGGACATTTGGTGAAGCTTTCTTT
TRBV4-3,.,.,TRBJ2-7,CASSQEHDYEQYF,TGCGCCAGCAGCCAAGAGCACGACTACGAGCAGTACTTC
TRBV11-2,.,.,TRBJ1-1,CASSGSLSGVAFF,TGTGCCAGCAGCGGGAGTTTGTCCGGAGTAGCTTTCTTT
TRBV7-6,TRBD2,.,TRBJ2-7,CASSPGTSGLYEQYF,TGTGCCAGCAGCCCCGGGACTAGCGGGCTCTACGAGCAGTACTTC
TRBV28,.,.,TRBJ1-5,CASTVGRQPQHF,TGTGCCAGCACCGTTGGCCGTCAGCCCCAGCATTTT
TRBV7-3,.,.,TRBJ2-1,CASSLRTGLSSYNEQFF,TGTGCCAGCAGCTTAAGGACCGGGCTGAGCTCCTACAATGAGCAGTTCTTC
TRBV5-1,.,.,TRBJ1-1,CASSLGGWQGTEAFF,TGCGCCAGCAGCTTGGGAGGTTGGCAGGGCACTGAAGCTTTCTTT